This note documents a single TCR beta chain sequence. Its target antigen remains unknown. Base qualities are not recorded, but no much larger clone differs from it by a single base. The cohort comprised approximately 700 healthy bone marrow donors. At the time of sampling, all cohort members were nominally healthy, though unrecorded immune exposures were likely present. The donor tested CMV seronegative and was one of the 352 seronegative cohort members. A peripheral blood sample was provided by each donor, and peripheral blood mononuclear cells were used for TCR beta sequencing. Genomic DNA extraction from the blood cell samples was performed with the Qiagen DNeasy Blood Extraction Kit. The sample belongs to a study of cytomegalovirus exposure and HLA in healthy donors (dated by TCRdb to 2016 to 2017). Notes on the research overall: In an earlier analysis of several hundred of the donors, 250 to 350 Gb of sequence data and 100 million or so unique TCR beta sequences from roughly 180 million T cells were reported. An early release that covered about 640 HLA-typed donors contained around 300 gigabases of sequencing data and 70 million to 100 million unique TCR sequences. The genetic ancestry cluster associated with self-reported Caucasian donors included around 76% of the 300 to 400 genotyped donors. The study was designed to test whether signatures of past pathogen exposure could be identified by cataloging public T cell receptors. Using immunosequencing, the study profiled T cell repertoires from fewer than 700 subjects and related those repertoires to cytomegalovirus serostatus. A separate validation cohort of roughly 130 different subjects was used in addition to the roughly 640-subject first cohort. The study combined high-throughput TCR immunosequencing, statistical association of individual TCRs with disease status, and machine learning to predict cytomegalovirus infection status. A later analysis re-examined previously published TCR beta repertoires from more than 650 donors and added high-resolution HLA genotyping to investigate patterns of TCR occurrence. Rather than using new phenotypic data, the later analysis identified candidate immune exposures from TCR beta sequences and from how often those sequences occurred across donors. An earlier analysis of about 620 of the donors applied high-throughput TCR beta sequencing to assess whether each TCR beta V gene segment acted as functional or pseudogenic. Donor age, sex, ethnicity and CMV serostatus were collected together with the repertoire data. A later genetic analysis used genome-wide SNP genotypes for about 55% of the 666 donors, treating that subset as a discovery cohort. All discovery cohort repertoires had been generated on a single sequencing platform. Both class I and class II loci were covered by HLA typing, at four-digit resolution. Typing coverage differed by locus: A, B, C, DRB1 and DQB1 were typed in roughly 620-630 donors, DQA1 in roughly 510, DPA1 in 600 to 610, and DPB1 in roughly 470. Several DR-DQ haplotypes were treated as single units for association and clustering because of strong linkage in the cohort. Among roughly 400 genotyped donors of the cohort, an average of approximately 240,000 unique TCR beta nucleotide sequences was sequenced per donor, of which about 19% were non-productive.

The CDR3, from cysteine to phenylalanine, totals 13 residues. Just CDR3 DNA is preserved here, 39 bases in frame from base 1. For this chain, trimming is 4 bases at the V end and 4 bases at the J end, and the number of junction bases without a gene match is 4. Taken from the germline V gene, the CDR1 and CDR2 loops are SGHRS and YFSETQ. The study at large found these results: A cluster of highly shared sequence variants was judged likely to be a technical artifact of the sequencing pipeline. The classifier was reported to diagnose cytomegalovirus status with high specificity and sensitivity in both the original and validation cohorts. A further reported finding was that TCR beta sequences accurately predicted the HLA-A and HLA-B alleles for most subjects in the first cohort. A later analysis found that HLA-associated TCR beta chains were more clonally expanded and had lower generation probabilities than equally common non-associated chains. When HLA alleles, especially DR and DQ, strongly co-occurred, attributing TCR associations to individual alleles was difficult. Broadly in line with IMGT annotations, most TCR beta V segments showed up in productive rearrangements about 90% or about 30% of the time in an earlier analysis of approximately 600 of the donors. Correlated functional status among segregating V segments might reflect linkage disequilibrium, but an unknown experimental factor could not be ruled out. A later analysis associated about 17,000 TCR beta sequences with specific HLA alleles at a false discovery rate of 0.05. Some IMGT-functional V segments, including TRBV6-2 and TRBV6-3, could not be distinguished by the 87-base-pair reads and were therefore excluded. Because counts were too low, about 15 rarely observed V segments, including chromosome 9 orphons, were left out of the earlier analysis of 500 to 750 of the donors. According to a later analysis, most CMV-associated TCR beta chains appeared to be HLA-restricted, and the HLA associations seemed to be driven largely by CMV exposure. The authors suggested that the approach could potentially be extended to other disease states and immunological phenotypes. A total of 150 or so TCR beta chains were listed by the study as associated with cytomegalovirus. A few of the identified cytomegalovirus-associated TCR beta chains were confirmed in vitro to be specific for cytomegalovirus antigens. In a later genetic analysis, fewer N-insertions in productive TCRs were reported among donors in an Asian-associated ancestry cluster than the approximately 670-donor mean. HLA typing was unavailable for some donors at each locus, so association tests used only the typed subset. CMV serostatus was the only immune exposure information available for the cohort. Several of the top co-occurrence clusters appeared to be linked to parvovirus B19, influenza, CMV and Epstein-Barr virus, according to a later analysis. Presence/absence analyses assumed roughly uniform sequencing depth across donors, an assumption that may not hold. In a later analysis, TCR association rates were found to vary across HLA loci, with the most associated TCRs seen for DRB1 alleles and the fewest for HLA-C alleles. In a later genetic analysis, a missense DCLRE1C variant was associated with V-gene and J-gene trimming of TCR beta chains, and the association was replicated in an independent cohort. Across donors, most TCR sequences were observed very rarely, whereas some public TCRs were present in many individuals. In this cohort, only TCR beta chains were sequenced, and detectable features were limited by the absence of alpha or paired-chain data.

Preparation of the library involved the immunoSEQ multiplex PCR assay. A mixture of 60 forward primers for TCR Vbeta segments and 13 reverse primers for TCR Jbeta segments was used in the multiplex PCR. Amplification of the CDR3 region of rearranged TCR beta genes was performed with a multiplex PCR assay on genomic DNA. Amplified TCR beta libraries were sequenced as 87-base-pair reads on the Illumina HiSeq System. As for the original processing: A later analysis tallied roughly 80 million unique TCR beta chains across the 666 repertoires, and about 10 million of those chains were shared by two or more donors. Raw reads were error-corrected and collapsed into unique sequences with a nearest-neighbor algorithm that merged closely related sequences to remove PCR and sequencing errors. V, D and J gene segments were assigned by aligning CDR3 sequences to IMGT reference sequences. For a sequence to be retained, a match of at least six nucleotides to both a V gene segment and a J gene segment was required. A rearrangement was called productive if the CDR3 had no stop codons and remained in frame with V and J, and every other rearrangement was called non-productive. CDR3 was defined according to IMGT convention as the region running from the second conserved V-encoded cysteine to the conserved J-encoded phenylalanine. The earlier analysis of approximately 500 of the donors excluded sequences that lacked an unambiguous match to a single V gene segment. An earlier analysis of 550 to 650 of the donors classified V segments as functional when productive rearrangements were above 56.7% and as segregating when the standard deviation between donors was above 5%. To diagnose cytomegalovirus status from the catalog of TCR beta chain sequences, a statistical classification framework was built. V and J gene assignment, in a later analysis, came from comparing TCR nucleotide sequences with IMGT/GENE-DB human TR gene sequences. A later analysis assigned CDR3 sequences and most-parsimonious VDJ recombination scenarios with the TCRdist pipeline. In a later analysis, each TCR beta chain was defined by its CDR3 amino acid sequence together with its V-gene family, and reads without a unique V-gene family were excluded. To address suspected cross-contamination and a sequencing artifact, a later analysis removed approximately 590 highly shared, low-generation-probability nucleotide sequences. A later analysis calculated a clonal expansion index for each public chain from normalized within-repertoire ranks of inferred template counts. In a later analysis, generation probabilities were computed with a VDJ recombination model fitted to out-of-frame rearrangements, and the resulting probabilities were checked against IGoR. In a later analysis, hypergeometric tests were used to score TCR-TCR, TCR-HLA and TCR-CMV co-occurrence, with a repertoire-size bias correction applied to TCR pairs. To estimate false discovery rates, a later analysis permuted the HLA or CMV assignments 20 times. In a later analysis, co-occurring TCRs were grouped with DBSCAN, and TCRdist sequence similarity was added when clustering was performed within HLA-allele-positive subsets. Repertoires with fewer than 30,000 or more than 120,000 public chains, plus five repertoires with anomalous nucleotide sharing, were excluded from co-occurrence clustering. TCRdb's version of the immuneACCESS table is confined to in-frame rearrangements and falls short of the full clone set. An unresolved V gene accounts for under half of the shortfall where checked; the remainder is of unknown origin. V, J and clone size are those of that table, while D and trimming were read from the DNA. In all, the sample holds over 85,000 clones, and 75% to 90% of those were seen once. The ten most abundant clones make up 1.5% to 2% of the sample.

The specimen was PBMCs. Recombination joined TRBV5-1 with TRBJ1-2; 7 middle bases align to TRBD1. This receptor was obtained from a middle-aged man in good health and CMV-seronegative. The nucleotide sequence reads as follows: TGCGCCAGCAGCACGGGACAGAGCTATGGCTACACCTTC. It encodes CASSTGQSYGYTF. Beyond the CDR3, the reference TRBV5-1 and TRBJ1-2 genes provide the residues; the full variable domain reads: KAGVTQTPRYLIKTRGQQVTLSCSPISGHRSVSWYQQTPGQGLQFLFEYFSETQRNKGNFPGRFSGRQFSNSRSEMNVSTLELGDSALYLCASSTGQSYGYTFGSGTRLTVV.